The TCR beta chain under discussion was sequenced for a study of T-cell memory formation after mild COVID-19 (dated by TCRdb to the early 2020s). Background on the whole study: TCR sequence clusters from the two donors were largely donor specific. Longitudinal TCRalpha and TCRbeta repertoire sequencing tracked T-cell clones expanding and contracting after mild COVID-19 in a couple of donors. Two young, previously healthy adult volunteers made up the cohort, one male and one female.

The CDR1 and CDR2 encoded by the germline V gene are SGHRS and YFSETQ. The V and J ends are trimmed by 3 bases and 5 bases, leaving 11 bases between them. There are 13 amino acids in the CDR3, from cysteine to phenylalanine inclusive. The sequence is cut down to CDR3 DNA, 39 bases in frame from base 1. Sequencing was performed on an Illumina NovaSeq 6000. cDNA libraries for TCRalpha and TCRbeta were prepared by 5'RACE using constant-segment primers, with sample barcodes and unique molecular identifiers added. RNA was extracted from every sample with Trizol reagent. Amplification of the libraries took two PCR steps, and the second step added a second sample barcode plus Illumina TruSeq adapters. Sequencing of libraries was performed on an Illumina NovaSeq with 2 x 150 bp paired-end reads. The original methods were these. The reads were demultiplexed and collapsed into UMI-guided consensus sequences using migec v1.2.7. With mixcr v2.1.11, UMI consensuses were aligned to TRA and TRB V and J templates and assembled into clonotypes. A clonotype was counted as expanded or contracted only when both edgeR and NoisET called the clonotype significant, with the noise models trained on biological replicates. edgeR calls used a false discovery rate-adjusted p below 0.01 and a log2 fold-change threshold of 1. As an exploratory analysis of dynamics, max-normalized trajectories of the 1000 most abundant clonotypes were examined with PCA combined with hierarchical clustering. The CD4 or CD8 phenotype of responding clones was assigned using the separately sequenced CD4+ and CD8+ repertoires. TCRdb itself trimmed the public reads at Q25 with fastp, ran MiXCR and retained productive beta chains. Duplicate CDR3 protein sequences are folded into a single record with the most common DNA and genes. What appears here as the V and J calls and clone size reflects TCRdb's work, not the paper's. In this sample the table shows 470,000 or so distinct CDR3 sequences, 20% to 30% of which occur a single time. Clones ranked in the top ten supply around 12% of the sample.

The research as a whole found: Clones contracting from day 15 to 85 had balanced CD4/CD8 phenotypes, while a second wave expanding from day 15 to 37 was biased towards CD4+. Contracting CD4+ clones turned up mainly in the CM and EM memory subsets, whereas EMRA was where CD8+ clones were enriched. Some responding clones were detected in pre-infection memory, which suggested that pre-existing cross-reactive memory T cells had joined the SARS-CoV-2 response. The study included only a couple of mild cases, and larger cohorts that include severe cases with pre-infection samples were judged to be necessary. The second-wave clones that peaked on day 37 were not confirmed to be SARS-CoV-2 specific.

PBMCs were isolated by Ficoll-Paque density gradient centrifugation. The sample holds a few counts of this clonotype. No cognate antigen has been identified for it. Base qualities are not provided; no much larger clone lies one nucleotide away. The chain couples TRBV5-1 to TRBJ2-5, with TRBD2 perhaps the D gene, on 5 matching bases. The sequence was collected from an adult woman who had mild COVID-19 (a few samples of this study predate the infection). The sample titles of this study are shuffled in the database, so cell type and time point are left out; the donor was told from shared clones. Input material: PBMCs or a T cell subset sorted from them (not recorded which). In nucleotides, the sequence is TGCGCCAGCAGCTATGGACTCCCGGAGACCCAGTACTTC. Its protein is CASSYGLPETQYF. With all but the CDR3 taken from the reference TRBV5-1 and TRBJ2-5 genes, the full variable domain is: KAGVTQTPRYLIKTRGQQVTLSCSPISGHRSVSWYQQTPGQGLQFLFEYFSETQRNKGNFPGRFSGRQFSNSRSEMNVSTLELGDSALYLCASSYGLPETQYFGPGTRLLVL.